The entry that follows covers one T cell receptor (beta chain) sequence. Germline lookup yields CDR1 MNHEY and CDR2 SVGAGI. Trimming left V 7 bases short and J 2 bases short, with 11 bases between. This CDR3 region has 13 residues. The data are from a study of blood T cell repertoires in COVID-19. Study at large: COVID-19 samples collected from the United States, Italy and Spain covered acute and convalescent phases. From T cells, B-cell-depleted T cells, or PBMCs came the material, which was cDNA or gDNA.

Authors' data handling: By means of reference gene primer amplification, nucleated cell counts were estimated. Clones were read by immunoSEQ multiplex PCR, and TCRdb kept only the in-frame ones, dropping some. V and J calls and clone size are those listed in that table; D and trimming were worked out from the DNA. The table has some 70,000 clones, approximately 87% seen once; the top ten hold approximately 8.3%. The sequence came from a man in his forties or fifties with active COVID-19. The rearrangement uses TRBV6-5 and TRBJ1-2, with D unresolved. The specimen sequenced was peripheral blood. CDR3 nucleotide sequence: TGTGCCAGCAAGCCTGCCCCGAACTATGGCTACACCTTC. It translates to CASKPAPNYGYTF.